This TCR beta chain was recorded in a study of cytomegalovirus exposure and HLA in healthy donors. This clone was seen more than once but under ten times. Its antigen is still unknown. Study outcomes and limitations: Cytomegalovirus-associated TCR beta chains were listed, numbering over 150. Cytomegalovirus status was reportedly diagnosed by the classifier with high sensitivity and specificity. The tendency of first-cohort TCR clusters to co-occur in the 120 or so validation repertoires emerged from a later analysis. TCR sequences were mostly rare, though some public TCRs occurred in many donors.

This table comes from immunoSEQ multiplex PCR, and its TCRdb copy is limited to in-frame clones, with some not included. The sample has about 260,000 clones; less than 95% are singletons. The V end lost 4 bases, the J end lost 4 bases, and 20 bases lay between the germline ends. The CDR3 covers 16 residues. CDR1 and CDR2 from the germline V gene are MNHEY and SMNVEV (reference sequence). This clonotype was obtained from a woman aged 25 to 45 in good health and CMV-seronegative. Source material: PBMCs. This chain connects TRBV27 to TRBJ2-7, with a tentative D call TRBD2 (7 bases). CDR3 DNA: TGTGCCAGCAGTTCTACCCTTATGGGAGGGGGGTACGAGCAGTACTTC. Its translation: CASSSTLMGGGYEQYF.